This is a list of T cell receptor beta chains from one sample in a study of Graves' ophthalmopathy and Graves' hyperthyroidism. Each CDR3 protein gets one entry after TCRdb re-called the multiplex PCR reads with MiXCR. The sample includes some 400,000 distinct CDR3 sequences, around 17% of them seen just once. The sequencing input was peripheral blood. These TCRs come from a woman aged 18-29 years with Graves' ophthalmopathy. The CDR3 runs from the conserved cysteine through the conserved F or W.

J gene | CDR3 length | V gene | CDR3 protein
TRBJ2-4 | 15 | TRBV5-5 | CASSSRSEGKNIQYF
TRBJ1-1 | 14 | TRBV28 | CASSLGQAGKEAFF
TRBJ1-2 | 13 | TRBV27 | CASSLSSSYGYTF
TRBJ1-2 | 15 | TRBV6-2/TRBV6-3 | CASTYGAGTQYGYTF
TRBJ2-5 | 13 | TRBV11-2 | CASSNRDSGTQYF
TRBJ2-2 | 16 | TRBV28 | CASSLWASGNTGELFF
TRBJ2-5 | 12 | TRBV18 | CASSPQLETQYF
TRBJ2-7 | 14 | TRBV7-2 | CASSFDRASIEQYF
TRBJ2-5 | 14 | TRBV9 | CASSVGGRQETQYF
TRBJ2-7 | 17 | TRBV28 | CASSTRWTSGEHYEQYF
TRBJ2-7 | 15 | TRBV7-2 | CASSLGGGLNDEQYF
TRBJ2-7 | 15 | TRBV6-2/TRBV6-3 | CASRRLAGGFPEQYF
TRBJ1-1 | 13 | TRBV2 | CASSPGTNTEAFF
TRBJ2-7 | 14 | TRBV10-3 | CAIMADRTSYEQYF
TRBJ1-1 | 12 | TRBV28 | CASTGTGHEAFF
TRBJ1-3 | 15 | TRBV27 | CASSEHLYSGNTIYF
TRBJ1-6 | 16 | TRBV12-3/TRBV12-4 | CASTLSSGTGNSPLHF
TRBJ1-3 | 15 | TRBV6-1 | CASGVTGTGVNTIYF
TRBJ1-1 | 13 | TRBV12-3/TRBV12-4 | CASSFNQETEAFF
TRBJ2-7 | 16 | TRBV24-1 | CATSDTGQGAQYEQYF
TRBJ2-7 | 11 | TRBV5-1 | CASRSTSEQYF
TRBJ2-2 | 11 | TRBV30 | CAWTVGGELFF
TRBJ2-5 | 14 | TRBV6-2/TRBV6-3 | CASRRQGGRETQYF
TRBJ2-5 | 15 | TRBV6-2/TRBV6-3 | CASSYSSGSGETQYF
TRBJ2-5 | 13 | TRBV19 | CASSYREQETQYF
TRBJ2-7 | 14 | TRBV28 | CASSSPGGVQEQYF